Here is one TCR beta chain with its context. The CDR3 runs 14 residues. Trimming left V 6 bases short and J 3 bases short, with 12 bases between. CDR1 and CDR2 from the germline V gene are SNHLY and FYNNEI. The record originates from a study of blood T cell repertoires in COVID-19. For the study at large: The analysed material was cDNA or gDNA that came from T cells, B-cell-depleted T cells, or PBMCs.

TCRdb's copy holds only in-frame clones and misses some; the assay was immunoSEQ multiplex PCR. In the table there are 100,000 to 130,000 clones, about four fifths of which are singletons. The V gene is TRBV2, the J gene TRBJ2-4; no firm D call. The sequence came from a human donor in a cohort sampled during active COVID-19. Sample: peripheral blood. DNA for the CDR3: TGTGCCAGCAGCTCACGAGGTTTCAAAAACATTCAGTACTTC. Protein: CASSSRGFKNIQYF.